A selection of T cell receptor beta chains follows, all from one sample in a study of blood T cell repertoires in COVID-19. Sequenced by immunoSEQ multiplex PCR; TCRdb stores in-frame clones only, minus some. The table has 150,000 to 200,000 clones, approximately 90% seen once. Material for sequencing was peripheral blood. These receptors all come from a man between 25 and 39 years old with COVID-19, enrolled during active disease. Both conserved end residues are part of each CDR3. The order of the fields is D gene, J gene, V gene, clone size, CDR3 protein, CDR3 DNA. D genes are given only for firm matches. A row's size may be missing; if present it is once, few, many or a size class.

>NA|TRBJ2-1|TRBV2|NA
CASSTTGYNEQFF
TGTGCCAGCAGTACAACAGGTTACAATGAGCAGTTCTTC
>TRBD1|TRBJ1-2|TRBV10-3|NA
CAIGRDRDSGYTF
TGTGCCATCGGACGGGACAGGGATTCTGGCTACACCTTC
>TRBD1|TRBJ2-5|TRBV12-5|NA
CASGPDRASQETQYF
TGTGCTAGTGGTCCAGACAGGGCCAGCCAAGAGACCCAGTACTTC
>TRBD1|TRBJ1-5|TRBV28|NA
CASSPRGGGVGIGNQPQHF
TGTGCCAGCAGTCCCCGCGGAGGGGGCGTTGGCATCGGCAATCAGCCCCAGCATTTT
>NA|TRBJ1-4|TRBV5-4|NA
CASSPGGVRNEKLFF
TGTGCCAGCAGCCCGGGGGGGGTGAGGAATGAAAAACTGTTTTTT
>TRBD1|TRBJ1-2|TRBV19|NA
CASRRDRKYGYTF
TGTGCCAGCAGACGGGACAGGAAATATGGCTACACCTTC
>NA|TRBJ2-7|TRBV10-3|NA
CAISDPSITIGGSYEQYF
TGTGCCATCAGTGACCCATCTATCACGATCGGGGGTTCCTACGAGCAGTACTTC
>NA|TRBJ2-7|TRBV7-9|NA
CASSSLPHHEQYF
TGTGCCAGCAGCTCCCTACCCCACCACGAGCAGTACTTC
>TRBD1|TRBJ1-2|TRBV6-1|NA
CASSVSMPGTVVNYGYTF
TGTGCCAGCAGTGTATCGATGCCCGGGACAGTCGTAAACTATGGCTACACCTTC
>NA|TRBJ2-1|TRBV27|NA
CASSPRWGGDEQFF
TGTGCCAGCAGTCCGAGGTGGGGCGGCGATGAGCAGTTCTTC
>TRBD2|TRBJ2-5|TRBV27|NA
CASSLTAGAFHQETQYF
TGTGCCAGCAGTTTAACAGCGGGGGCATTTCACCAAGAGACCCAGTACTTC
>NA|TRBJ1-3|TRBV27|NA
CASSLYYRVSSPGNTIYF
TGTGCCAGCAGTCTGTATTACCGGGTTTCCTCTCCTGGAAACACCATATATTTT
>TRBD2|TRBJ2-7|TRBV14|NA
CASSPAGGPLVQYF
TGTGCCAGCAGCCCAGCGGGAGGGCCCCTTGTGCAGTACTTC
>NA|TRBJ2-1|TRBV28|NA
CASSPGSHRVEQFF
TGTGCCAGCAGTCCAGGGTCACACAGGGTTGAGCAGTTCTTC
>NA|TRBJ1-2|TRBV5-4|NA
CASSPDPRDYGYTF
TGTGCCAGCAGCCCGGATCCGAGGGACTATGGCTACACCTTC
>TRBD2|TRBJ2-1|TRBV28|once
CASSSWTSGRTYNEQFF
TGTGCCAGCAGTTCTTGGACTAGCGGGAGAACATACAATGAGCAGTTCTTC
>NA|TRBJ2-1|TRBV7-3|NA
CASSLVGGGNEQFF
TGTGCCAGCAGCTTAGTGGGGGGAGGCAATGAGCAGTTCTTC
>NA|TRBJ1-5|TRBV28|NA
CASSQRSKTRANQPQHF
TGTGCCAGCAGTCAGAGGTCAAAGACTCGCGCCAATCAGCCCCAGCATTTT
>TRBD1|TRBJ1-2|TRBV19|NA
CASSTTGQGRGYTF
TGTGCCAGTAGTACCACGGGACAGGGGAGAGGCTACACCTTC
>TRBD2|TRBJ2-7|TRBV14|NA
CASSRLGGRDYEQYF
TGTGCCAGCAGCCGTTTAGGCGGGAGGGACTACGAGCAGTACTTC
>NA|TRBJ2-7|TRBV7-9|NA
CASSFGGVEQYF
TGTGCCAGCAGCTTCGGGGGTGTCGAGCAGTACTTC
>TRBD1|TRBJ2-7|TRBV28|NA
CASSLGQHYEQYF
TGTGCCAGCAGTTTGGGACAGCACTACGAGCAGTACTTC
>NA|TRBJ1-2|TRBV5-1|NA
CASSLGARNYGYTF
TGCGCCAGCAGCTTGGGGGCCCGAAACTATGGCTACACCTTC
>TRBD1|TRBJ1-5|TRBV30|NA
CAWSVQRAGGQPQHF
TGTGCCTGGAGTGTACAGCGGGCAGGGGGTCAGCCCCAGCATTTT
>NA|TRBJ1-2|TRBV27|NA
CASSLSAGLANYGYTF
TGTGCCAGCAGTTTATCCGCAGGGTTGGCTAACTATGGCTACACCTTC
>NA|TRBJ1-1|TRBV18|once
CASSPPGGPPGLSEAFF
TGTGCCAGCTCACCACCGGGGGGGCCGCCGGGGTTATCAGAAGCTTTCTTT
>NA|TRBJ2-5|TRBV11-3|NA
CASSLRGGEETQYF
TGTGCCAGCAGCCTAAGGGGCGGGGAAGAGACCCAGTACTTC
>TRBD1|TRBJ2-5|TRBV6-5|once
CASSYKGRTGWTQYF
TGTGCCAGCAGTTATAAAGGGCGGACAGGGTGGACCCAGTACTTC
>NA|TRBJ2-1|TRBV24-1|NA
CATSVSGNEQFF
TGTGCCACCAGTGTGTCAGGAAATGAGCAGTTCTTC
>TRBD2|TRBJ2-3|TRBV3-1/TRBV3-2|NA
CASSQTAAGGPPDTQYF
TGTGCCAGCAGCCAAACTGCGGCGGGGGGCCCTCCAGATACGCAGTATTTT
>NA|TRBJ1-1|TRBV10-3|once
CAISQTQGRGNTEAFF
TGTGCCATCAGCCAAACTCAGGGGAGGGGGAACACTGAAGCTTTCTTT
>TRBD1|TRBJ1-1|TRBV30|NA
CAWRGQGTDAEAFF
TGTGCCTGGAGGGGACAGGGGACGGACGCTGAAGCTTTCTTT
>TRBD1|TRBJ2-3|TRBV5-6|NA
CASSKFGTASTDTQYF
TGTGCCAGCAGCAAGTTCGGGACAGCTAGCACAGATACGCAGTATTTT
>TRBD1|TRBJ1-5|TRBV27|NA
CASSTGEGQGNQPQHF
TGTGCCAGCAGTACCGGGGAGGGACAGGGGAATCAGCCCCAGCATTTT
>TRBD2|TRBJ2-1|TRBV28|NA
CASSLRTSGRNEQFF
TGTGCCAGCAGTTTAAGGACTAGCGGGAGGAATGAGCAGTTCTTC
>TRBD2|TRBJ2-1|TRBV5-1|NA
CASGSGGGNNEQFF
TGCGCCAGCGGGAGCGGCGGGGGAAACAATGAGCAGTTCTTC
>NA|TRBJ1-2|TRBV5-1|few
CASSLDKYGYTF
TGCGCCAGCAGCTTGGACAAATATGGCTACACCTTC
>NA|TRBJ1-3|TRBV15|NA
CATSRGADSSQGNTIYF
TGTGCCACCAGCAGAGGGGCAGATTCATCCCAGGGAAACACCATATATTTT
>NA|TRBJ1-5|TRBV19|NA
CASDTQTDQPQHF
TGTGCCAGCGATACGCAAACGGATCAGCCCCAGCATTTT
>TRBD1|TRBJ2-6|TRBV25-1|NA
CASSADRGSTSGANVLTF
TGTGCCAGCAGTGCGGACAGGGGAAGTACCTCTGGGGCCAACGTCCTGACTTTC
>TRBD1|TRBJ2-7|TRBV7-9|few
CASSKPGQSSYEQYF
TGTGCCAGCAGCAAACCGGGACAGAGCTCCTACGAGCAGTACTTC
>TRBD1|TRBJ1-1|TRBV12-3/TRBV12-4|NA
CASNRGRATEAFF
TGTGCCAGCAACAGGGGGCGAGCGACTGAAGCTTTCTTT
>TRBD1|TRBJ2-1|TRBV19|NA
CASSIGTGGLEQFF
TGTGCCAGTAGTATAGGGACAGGGGGCCTCGAGCAGTTCTTC
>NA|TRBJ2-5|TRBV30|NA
CAWSPPQRGTQYF
TGTGCCTGGAGCCCGCCTCAACGAGGGACCCAGTACTTC
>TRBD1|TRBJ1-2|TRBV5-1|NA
CASSFTGTGANYGYTF
TGCGCCAGCAGCTTTACAGGGACAGGGGCTAACTATGGCTACACCTTC
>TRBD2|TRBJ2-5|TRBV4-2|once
CASSQDGLAGGRETQYF
TGTGCCAGCAGCCAAGATGGGCTAGCGGGGGGGCGTGAGACCCAGTACTTC
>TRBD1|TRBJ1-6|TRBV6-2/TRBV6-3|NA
CASSYSRQGGYSPLHF
TGTGCCAGCAGTTACTCGCGACAGGGGGGTTATTCACCCCTCCACTTT
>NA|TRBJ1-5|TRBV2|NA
CASSEGQGKQPQHF
TGTGCCAGCAGTGAAGGTCAGGGGAAGCAGCCCCAGCATTTT
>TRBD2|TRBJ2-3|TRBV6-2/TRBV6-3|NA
CASSISGGASADTQYF
TGTGCCAGCAGTATTAGCGGGGGGGCCAGCGCAGATACGCAGTATTTT
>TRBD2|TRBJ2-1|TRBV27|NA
CASRGLAAYNEQFF
TGTGCCAGCAGGGGACTAGCGGCCTACAATGAGCAGTTCTTC
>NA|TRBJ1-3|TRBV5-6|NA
CASSLGSSGNTIYF
TGTGCCAGCAGCTTAGGGAGCTCTGGAAACACCATATATTTT
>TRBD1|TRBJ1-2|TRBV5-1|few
CASSPRPDKGAYTF
TGCGCCAGCAGCCCCCGCCCCGACAAGGGGGCCTACACCTTC
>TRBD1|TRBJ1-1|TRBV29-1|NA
CSVGQGGHTEAFF
TGCAGCGTCGGACAGGGTGGGCACACTGAAGCTTTCTTT
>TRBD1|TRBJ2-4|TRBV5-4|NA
CASSLGTGKNIQYF
TGTGCCAGCAGCTTAGGGACAGGGAAAAACATTCAGTACTTC
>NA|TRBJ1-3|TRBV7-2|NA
CASSLLHGGISNTIYF
TGTGCCAGCAGCCTATTACACGGGGGGATCTCAAACACCATATATTTT
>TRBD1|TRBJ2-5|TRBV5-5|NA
CASSPDRVWGETQYF
TGTGCCAGCAGCCCGGACAGGGTATGGGGGGAGACCCAGTACTTC
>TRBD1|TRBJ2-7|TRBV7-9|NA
CASSRAPGTGSYEQYF
TGTGCCAGCAGCCGAGCCCCCGGGACAGGCTCCTACGAGCAGTACTTC
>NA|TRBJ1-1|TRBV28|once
CASSFTGREGTEAFF
TGTGCCAGCAGTTTTACAGGGAGGGAAGGCACTGAAGCTTTCTTT
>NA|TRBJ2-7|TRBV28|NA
CASSPGDEQYF
TGTGCCAGCAGCCCGGGGGACGAGCAGTACTTC